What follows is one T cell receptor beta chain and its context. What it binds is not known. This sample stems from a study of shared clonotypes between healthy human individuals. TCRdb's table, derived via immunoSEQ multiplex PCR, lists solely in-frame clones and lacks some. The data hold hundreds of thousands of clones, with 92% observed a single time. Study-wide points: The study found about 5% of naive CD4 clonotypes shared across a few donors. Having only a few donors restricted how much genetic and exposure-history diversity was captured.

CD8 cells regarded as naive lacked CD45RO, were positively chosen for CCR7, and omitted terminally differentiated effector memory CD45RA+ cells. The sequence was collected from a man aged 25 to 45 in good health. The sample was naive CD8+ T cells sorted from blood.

This CDR3 reads CAISEIAEGEDTQYF. CDR3 DNA: TGTGCCATCAGTGAGATAGCGGAGGGCGAAGATACGCAGTATTTT. The chain couples TRBV10-3 to TRBJ2-3; perhaps TRBD2 as D (6 bases). The germline gives CDR1 ENHRY, CDR2 SYGVKD. Between the trimmed V and J ends, which lost 2 bases and 5 bases, there was a span of 14 bases. CDR3 length: 15 residues.